The 31 T cell receptor beta chains given below trace back to one sample, sequenced in a study of cytomegalovirus exposure and HLA in healthy donors (TCRdb year 2017). Libraries came from the immunoSEQ multiplex PCR assay. TCRdb took this table from immuneACCESS and kept in-frame rearrangements with V and J called. Such tables lack part of the clones; where checked against another copy, unresolved V genes explain under half of the gap, and the rest is unexplained. The sample has over 200,000 clones on record, about 90% of them singletons. The top ten hold roughly 3% of the sample. The sample comprised PBMCs. These receptor sequences come from a woman under 30 in good health and CMV-seronegative.

This clone was counted once. The chain carries TRBV5-4 and TRBJ2-5; perhaps TRBD2 as D (6 bases). Germline loops: CDR1 SGHNT, CDR2 YYREEE (reference sequence). Trimming cost V 3 bases and J 3 bases, with 15 bases left between them. CDR3 length: 15 residues. CDR3 DNA: TGTGCCAGCAGCTGGGGTTGGGGGGAGGAAGAGACCCAGTACTTC. Translating gives CASSWGWGEEETQYF.

The J gene is TRBJ1-2, the V gene TRBV10-3; D gene ambiguous. There are 11 residues in the CDR3. CDR1 ENHRY and CDR2 SYGVKD come from the germline V gene. V shed 8 bases and J shed 8 bases, with 12 bases lying between them. The DNA for the CDR3 is TGTGCCATCGAGGGAGGGAGAGGCTACACCTTC. Encoded protein: CAIEGGRGYTF.

The chain is built from TRBV27 and TRBJ1-5, with D maybe TRBD1 (6 bases). V was trimmed by 3 bases and J by 6 bases, leaving 15 bases between them. CDR1 is MNHEY and CDR2 is SMNVEV in the germline V gene (reference sequence). The CDR3 consists of 15 residues. The CDR3 region is CASSLSAGAIQPQHF. CDR3 coding DNA: TGTGCCAGCAGTTTGTCCGCGGGGGCTATTCAGCCCCAGCATTTT.

The chain combines TRBV6-5 with TRBJ2-7; TRBD2 agrees at 9 bases. This CDR3 spans 13 amino acids. J gave up 12 bases and V 4 bases, and 10 bases lay outside the gene matches. Per germline, CDR1 MNHEY and CDR2 SVGAGI. For the CDR3, the DNA is TGTGCCAGCAGTTCGCGGGAGGGTTCGAACCCGTACTTC. This encodes CASSSREGSNPYF.

The rearrangement links TRBV6-5 to TRBJ2-4; no firm D call. The CDR3 runs to 16 residues. CDR1 is MNHEY, CDR2 SVGAGI, per germline. Deletions cut 0 bases from V and 1 base from J, with 10 bases between. CDR3 in amino acids: CASSYSTAGAKNIQYF. For the CDR3, the DNA is TGTGCCAGCAGTTACTCGACGGCAGGTGCCAAAAACATTCAGTACTTC.

V is TRBV30 and J is TRBJ1-4; no firm D call. Trimming shortened V by 3 bases and J by 5 bases, and 4 bases separated the two germline ends. This CDR3 is built from 11 residues. Germline V lookup: CDR1 GTSNPN, CDR2 SVGIG (reference sequence). CDR3 sequence: CAWSVNEKLFF. Here the CDR3 DNA reads TGTGCCTGGAGCGTGAATGAAAAACTGTTTTTT.

CDR3 DNA: TGTGCCAGCAGCTTGGCCTTGGCTAGCACAGATACGCAGTATTTT. Residues: CASSLALASTDTQYF. The V call is TRBV5-4, the J call TRBJ2-3; no reliable D call. Between the trimmed V and J ends, which lost 0 bases and 0 bases, there was a span of 8 bases. The CDR3 runs 15 residues. Germline V gene lookup returns CDR1 SGHNT and CDR2 YYREEE (reference sequence).

The chain joins TRBV7-9 to TRBJ2-7; 8 nucleotides align to TRBD2. Trimming cost V 1 base and J 2 bases; bases outside gene matches: 4. CDR1 and CDR2 from the germline V gene are SEHNR and FQNEAQ (reference sequence). The CDR3 has 15 amino acids. The CDR3, as DNA: TGTGCCAGCAGCTTAGTCGGGGGGGGGCCCTACGAGCAGTACTTC. Translated: CASSLVGGGPYEQYF.

The V gene is TRBV28, the J gene TRBJ2-3; TRBD2 agrees at 8 bases. V gave up 3 bases and J gave up 0 bases; unmatched junction bases: 5. There are 16 residues in the CDR3. Germline loops: CDR1 MDHEN, CDR2 SYDVKM. The CDR3 nucleotides read TGTGCCAGCAGTTTGGGCGGGAGGATGAGCACAGATACGCAGTATTTT. Its protein is CASSLGGRMSTDTQYF.

The DNA for the CDR3 is TGCGCCAGCAGTGAACTAGTGGGGACTTTGGGTCAGCCCCAGCATTTT. This codes for CASSELVGTLGQPQHF. V is TRBV10-1 and J is TRBJ1-5; tentative D call: TRBD1 (5 bases). This CDR3 is 16 amino acids long. The V and J ends lost 3 bases and 6 bases respectively, with 18 bases between them. The V gene's germline CDR1 is WNHNN and CDR2 SYGVQD (reference sequence).

This clone was counted a single time. The J gene is TRBJ2-7, the V gene TRBV7-8, with 8 bases fitting TRBD1. The CDR3 sequence is 14 residues long. Germline-derived CDR1 and CDR2 are SGHVS and FQNEAQ. Trimming took 1 base from V and 5 from J; bases not matched to a gene: 4. The CDR3 sequence is CASSLGYRGDEQYF. DNA of the CDR3: TGTGCCAGCAGCTTAGGTTACAGGGGGGACGAGCAGTACTTC.

This clone is a singleton in its sample. Distinct nucleotide sequences in the sample also encode this CDR3. The gene calls are TRBV28 and TRBJ2-7; 9 bases are shared with TRBD1. Germline CDR1 and CDR2: MDHEN and SYDVKM. There are 13 residues in the CDR3. V lost 3 bases to trimming and J lost 3 bases; unmatched junction nucleotides: 0. The CDR3 nucleotides are TGTGCCAGCAGTTTGGGACAGGGCTACGAGCAGTACTTC. Its translation is CASSLGQGYEQYF.

The chain combines TRBV28 with TRBJ1-1; possibly TRBD1 for D (6 bases). The CDR3 has 14 residues. Deletions cut 2 bases from V and 1 base from J, with 8 bases between. Germline V gene sequence: CDR1 MDHEN, CDR2 SYDVKM. CDR3 residues: CASSLTGRNTEAFF. CDR3 sequence (DNA): TGTGCCAGCAGTTTAACAGGGAGGAACACTGAAGCTTTCTTT.

This rearrangement joins TRBV29-1 to TRBJ2-7, with 13 bases fitting TRBD2. The CDR3 contains 13 residues. The J segment lost 3 bases and the V segment lost 7 bases, leaving 3 bases of the junction unmatched. Germline-derived CDR1 and CDR2 are SQVTM and ANQGSEA. The CDR3 DNA sequence: TGCAGCGCACGGACTAGCGGGGGCTACGAGCAGTACTTC. Its translation is CSARTSGGYEQYF.

This chain uses TRBV27 with TRBJ2-7, with D unclear. The ends were cut back, 4 bases at V and 0 bases at J, with 7 bases in the middle. The CDR3 totals 13 residues. Germline loops: CDR1 MNHEY, CDR2 SMNVEV (reference sequence). The CDR3 reads CASSSLSSYEQYF. The DNA of the CDR3 is TGTGCCAGCAGTTCACTGAGCTCCTACGAGCAGTACTTC.

The rearrangement joins TRBV9 to TRBJ2-5; 7 nucleotides agree with TRBD1. With 4 bases clipped from V and 7 bases from J, the junction kept 4 bases outside the gene matches. Germline V gene data show CDR1 as SGDLS and CDR2 as YYNGEE. The CDR3 has 12 residues. The CDR3 region has the DNA TGTGCCAGCAGCTCCGAGGGGGCGACCCAGTACTTC. It codes for CASSSEGATQYF.

The chain recombines TRBV6-5 with TRBJ2-7, with a possible D match to TRBD2 (6 bases). CDR3 length equals 13 residues. Trimming pared 5 bases from V and 1 base from J, leaving 9 bases between. The germline V gene encodes CDR1 MNHEY and CDR2 SVGAGI. This chain's CDR3 is CASSAGRSYEQYF. CDR3 coding DNA: TGTGCCAGCAGTGCAGGGAGGTCCTACGAGCAGTACTTC.

V and J are TRBV6-6 and TRBJ2-5; D is perhaps TRBD1 (6 bases). V lost 2 bases to trimming and J lost 4 bases, with 11 bases between them. The CDR3 is 14 amino acids. Germline values: CDR1 MNHNY, CDR2 SVGAGI (reference sequence). The CDR3 region is CASSYQGSGETQYF. The CDR3 nucleotides read TGTGCCAGCAGTTACCAGGGGTCGGGAGAGACCCAGTACTTC.

This clone was counted once. This chain connects TRBV6-6 to TRBJ2-2, with 9 positions matching TRBD1. V lost 4 bases and J lost 6; bases outside the gene matches: 9. Germline V gene lookup returns CDR1 MNHNY and CDR2 SVGAGI (reference sequence). The CDR3 is 16 residues long. CDR3 amino acids: CASSFTSRQGAGELFF. The CDR3 bases are TGTGCCAGCAGTTTCACTTCGCGACAGGGGGCCGGGGAGCTGTTTTTT.

V usage is TRBV11-2 and J usage is TRBJ1-3; D might be TRBD1 (6 bases). CDR3 length: 16 amino acids. V was cut by 0 bases and J by 0 bases, with 9 bases left in between. Germline V gene lookup returns CDR1 SGHAT and CDR2 FQNNGV. In DNA form, the CDR3 reads TGTGCCAGCAGCTTAGATGGGGGCTTCTCTGGAAACACCATATATTTT. Amino acids: CASSLDGGFSGNTIYF.

The chain combines TRBV7-3 with TRBJ2-7, with 11 bases aligning to TRBD2. With 5 bases clipped from V and 5 bases from J, the junction kept 5 bases outside the gene matches. The germline gives CDR1 SGHTA, CDR2 FQGTGA. CDR3 length equals 14 residues. Written as DNA, the CDR3 is TGTGCCAGCAGCGGGTTAGCGGGAGGGGACGAGCAGTACTTC. Translation gives CASSGLAGGDEQYF. Supplemented by reference TRBV7-3 and TRBJ2-7, the full variable domain reads GAGVSQTPSNKVTEKGKYVELRCDPISGHTALYWYRQSLGQGPEFLIYFQGTGAADDSGLPNDRFFAVRPEGSVSTLKIQRTERGDSAVYLCASSGLAGGDEQYFGPGTRLTVT.

The chain carries TRBV4-1 and TRBJ2-1, with 15 positions matching TRBD2. V shed 1 base and J 4 bases; nucleotides not matched to a gene: 17. Germline V gives CDR1 MGHRA, CDR2 YSYEKL. CDR3 length: 22 amino acids. As DNA, the CDR3 is TGCGCCAGCAGCCAAGTCCCCACCGGGACTAGCGGGAGGTTGGTTGGGTACAATGAGCAGTTCTTC. Its translation: CASSQVPTGTSGRLVGYNEQFF.

CDR3 coding DNA: TGTGCCACCAGCAGAGAAAGGGAGAGCTCCTACAATGAGCAGTTCTTC. Protein sequence: CATSRERESSYNEQFF. The chain links TRBV15 to TRBJ2-1; D is possibly TRBD2 (5 bases). With 0 bases removed from V and 0 bases from J, the gap between germline ends came to 9 bases. Looked up from germline, CDR1 is LNHNV and CDR2 is YYDKDF (reference sequence). The CDR3 is 16 amino acids. Full variable domain (outside the CDR3, taken from reference TRBV15 and TRBJ2-1): DAMVIQNPRYQVTQFGKPVTLSCSQTLNHNVMYWYQQKSSQAPKLLFHYYDKDFNNEADTPDNFQSRRPNTSFCFLDIRSPGLGDTAMYLCATSRERESSYNEQFFGPGTRLTVL.

This rearrangement joins TRBV28 to TRBJ2-7, with D unclear. Germline V gene lookup returns CDR1 MDHEN and CDR2 SYDVKM. V was clipped by 2 bases and J by 4 bases, with 12 bases between them. The CDR3 runs 14 residues. The CDR3 region is CASSLADTIYEQYF. CDR3 DNA: TGTGCCAGCAGTTTAGCGGATACAATATACGAGCAGTACTTC.

The chain joins TRBV6-4 to TRBJ1-3; 9 bases agree with TRBD1. The germline V gene encodes CDR1 MRHNA and CDR2 SNTAGT. The trim removed 6 bases at V and 4 bases at J, leaving 4 bases unmatched. The CDR3 consists of 14 residues. The CDR3 protein is CASRDRGTGNTIYF. The CDR3 nucleotides read TGTGCCAGCAGGGACAGGGGAACGGGAAACACCATATATTTT.

The chain employs TRBV29-1 and TRBJ2-5; TRBD1 is a possible D gene (6 bases). Trimming took 4 bases from V and 5 from J, leaving 14 bases between them. Germline V gene lookup returns CDR1 SQVTM and CDR2 ANQGSEA. CDR3 size: 13 residues. The CDR3 sequence: CSVVSRDTETQYF. CDR3 DNA sequence: TGCAGCGTTGTATCCAGGGACACGGAGACCCAGTACTTC. Based on the CDR3 plus reference TRBV29-1 and TRBJ2-5, the full variable domain is SAVISQKPSRDICQRGTSLTIQCQVDSQVTMMFWYRQQPGQSLTLIATANQGSEATYESGFVIDKFPISRPNLTFSTLTVSNMSPEDSSIYLCSVVSRDTETQYFGPGTRLLVL.

J is TRBJ1-4 and V is TRBV6-1, with no clear D. The length of the CDR3 is 14 residues. From germline, CDR1 is MNHNS and CDR2 SASEGT. V dropped 4 bases and J dropped 0 bases, with 6 bases sitting between them. The chain's CDR3 is CASSVFATNEKLFF. CDR3 coding DNA: TGTGCCAGCAGTGTGTTCGCAACTAATGAAAAACTGTTTTTT.

The V gene is TRBV11-2, the J gene TRBJ2-5; D is unclear. The germline CDR1 and CDR2 sequences are SGHAT and FQNNGV. Between the trimmed V and J ends, which lost 1 base and 2 bases, there was a span of 2 bases. The CDR3 consists of 12 residues. As DNA, the CDR3 is TGTGCCAGCAGCTTAGCTCAAGAGACCCAGTACTTC. Protein product: CASSLAQETQYF.

The chain recombines TRBV4-2 with TRBJ2-1; tentative D call: TRBD2 (6 bases). Trimming took 0 bases from V and 4 from J, leaving 16 bases between them. CDR1 is LGHNA and CDR2 is YNFKEQ in the germline V gene. The CDR3 is 17 amino acids. DNA of the CDR3: TGTGCCAGCAGCCAAGATATCAATGGAGGGAGGTACAATGAGCAGTTCTTC. Translating gives CASSQDINGGRYNEQFF.

The CDR3 DNA is TGTGCCAGCAGTTACTCGCCGGGGGGTAGGAATGGCTACACCTTC. Translation gives CASSYSPGGRNGYTF. The chain combines TRBV6-5 with TRBJ1-2, with D perhaps TRBD1 (5 bases). Between the trimmed V and J ends, which lost 0 bases and 6 bases, there was a span of 14 bases. The CDR3 sequence is 15 residues long. From germline, CDR1 is MNHEY and CDR2 SVGAGI.

Comments on this clone: The identical CDR3 is also encoded by other nucleotide sequences in the sample. The DNA of the CDR3 is TGTGCCATCAGTGTCGACAGCTACGAGCAGTACTTC. Translated, it gives CAISVDSYEQYF. V gene TRBV10-3 combines with J gene TRBJ2-7, with D possibly TRBD1 on 5 matching bases. The CDR3 has 12 residues. Trimming pared 4 bases from V and 3 bases from J, leaving 7 bases between. The germline V gene has CDR1 ENHRY and CDR2 SYGVKD.